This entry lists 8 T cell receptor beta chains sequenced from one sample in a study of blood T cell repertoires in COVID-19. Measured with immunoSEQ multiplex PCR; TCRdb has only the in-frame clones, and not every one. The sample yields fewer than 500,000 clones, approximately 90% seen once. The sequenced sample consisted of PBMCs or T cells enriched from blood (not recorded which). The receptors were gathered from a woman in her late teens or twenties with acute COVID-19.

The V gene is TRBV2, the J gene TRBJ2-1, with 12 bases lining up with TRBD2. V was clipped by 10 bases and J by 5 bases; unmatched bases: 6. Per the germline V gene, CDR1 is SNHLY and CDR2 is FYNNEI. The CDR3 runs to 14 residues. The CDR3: CAIPSGGAHNEQFF. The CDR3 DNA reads TGTGCCATTCCTAGCGGGGGGGCCCACAATGAGCAGTTCTTC.

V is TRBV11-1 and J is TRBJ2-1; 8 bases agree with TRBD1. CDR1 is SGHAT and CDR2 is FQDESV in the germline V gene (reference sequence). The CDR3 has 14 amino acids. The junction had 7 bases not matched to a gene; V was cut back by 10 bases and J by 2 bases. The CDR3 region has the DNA TGTGCCACCGCGGGACAGGTCACCTACAATGAGCAGTTCTTC. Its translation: CATAGQVTYNEQFF.

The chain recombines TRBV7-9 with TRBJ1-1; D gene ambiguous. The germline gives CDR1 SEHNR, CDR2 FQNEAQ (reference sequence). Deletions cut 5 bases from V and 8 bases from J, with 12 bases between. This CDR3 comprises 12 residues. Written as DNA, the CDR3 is TGTGCCAGCAGCCTTCTTTCCCTAGAAGCTTTCTTT. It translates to CASSLLSLEAFF.

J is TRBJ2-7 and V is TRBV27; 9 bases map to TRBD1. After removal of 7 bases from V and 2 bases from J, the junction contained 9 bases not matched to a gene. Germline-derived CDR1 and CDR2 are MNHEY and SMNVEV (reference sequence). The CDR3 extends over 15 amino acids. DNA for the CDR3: TGTGCCAGCACTCCGCTAAGACAGGGGGCCTACGAGCAGTACTTC. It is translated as CASTPLRQGAYEQYF.

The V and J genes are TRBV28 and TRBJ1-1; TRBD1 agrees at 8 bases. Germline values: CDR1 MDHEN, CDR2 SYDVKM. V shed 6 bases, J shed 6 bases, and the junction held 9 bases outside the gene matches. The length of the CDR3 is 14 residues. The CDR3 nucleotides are TGTGCCAGCAGCACCACAGGGGGGTTGGCTGAAGCTTTCTTT. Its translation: CASSTTGGLAEAFF.

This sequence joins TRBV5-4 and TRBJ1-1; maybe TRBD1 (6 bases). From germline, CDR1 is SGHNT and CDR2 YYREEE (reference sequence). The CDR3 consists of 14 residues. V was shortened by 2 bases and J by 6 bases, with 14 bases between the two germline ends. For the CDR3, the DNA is TGTGCCAGCAGCTTTGGGGGCGCAAGAGCTGAAGCTTTCTTT. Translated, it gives CASSFGGARAEAFF.

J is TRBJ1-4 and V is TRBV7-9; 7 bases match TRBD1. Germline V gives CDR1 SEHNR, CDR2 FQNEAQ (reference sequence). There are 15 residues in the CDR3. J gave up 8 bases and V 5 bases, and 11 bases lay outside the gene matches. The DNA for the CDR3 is TGTGCCAGCAGCGCCTGGGACAGAGTTAAGGAAAAACTGTTTTTT. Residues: CASSAWDRVKEKLFF.

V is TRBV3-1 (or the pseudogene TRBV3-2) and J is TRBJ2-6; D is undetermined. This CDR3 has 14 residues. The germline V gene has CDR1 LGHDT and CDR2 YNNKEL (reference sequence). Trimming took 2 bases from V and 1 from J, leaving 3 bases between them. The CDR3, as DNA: TGTGCCAGCAGCCAACTGTCTGGGGCCAACGTCCTGACTTTC. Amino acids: CASSQLSGANVLTF.